What follows is one TCR beta chain and its context. What it binds is not known. The data were taken from a study of T cell repertoires in cytomegalovirus infection. The wider study: From public TCR beta signatures came an indication of both CMV infection and matching HLA type.

Study-wide points: Ex vivo responses were dominated by HLA-C-restricted CMV-specific TCR beta clonotypes.

Trimming left V 5 bases short and J 12 bases short, with 20 bases between. Germline values: CDR1 MDHEN, CDR2 SYDVKM. CDR3 size: 13 residues. Each CDR3 protein is one row after TCRdb ran MiXCR on the reads. The sample includes hundreds of thousands of distinct CDR3 sequences, 35% of them seen just once. The V gene is TRBV28, the J gene TRBJ2-7; no clear D gene. The sample comprised PBMCs. The TCR was taken from a human donor in good health (CMV status not recorded). Some clones in this sample may be carry-over from other donors' samples. The CDR3 nucleotides read TGTGCCAGCAGTACACCAAAGAGTCGTTCAGCGTACTTC. Translation: CASSTPKSRSAYF.